These 3 T cell receptor beta chains originate from one sample sequenced in a study of early T cells in non-severe SARS-CoV-2 infection. A single record per CDR3 protein comes from TCRdb applying MiXCR to the 5' RACE reads. The sample holds fewer than 35,000 distinct CDR3 sequences, roughly 4.5% seen once. The sample comprised whole blood. These receptors all stem from an adult who was a healthcare worker with PCR-confirmed SARS-CoV-2 infection or an uninfected control (not recorded which).

About this clonotype: A much bigger clone sits one base away, suggesting this may be a read error. The CDR3 DNA reads as TGTGCCAGCAGCCCCGGGGAGGTTCGGGGGACCCAGTACTTC. It codes for CASSPGEVRGTQYF. V gene TRBV11-3 combines with J gene TRBJ2-5; possible D gene TRBD2, 6 bases. Between the trimmed V and J ends, which lost 5 bases and 7 bases, there was a span of 17 bases. Germline V gene lookup returns CDR1 SGHNT and CDR2 YENEEA. This CDR3 comprises 14 residues. The full variable domain, its missing parts supplied by reference TRBV11-3 and TRBJ2-5, is EAGVVQSPRYKIIEKKQPVAFWCNPISGHNTLYWYLQNLGQGPELLIRYENEEAVDDSQLPKDRFSAERLKGVDSTLKIQPAELGDSAVYLCASSPGEVRGTQYFGPGTRLLVL.

This clonotype ranks as medium-sized. J is TRBJ2-1 and V is TRBV4-3; D gene unclear. The germline CDR1 and CDR2 sequences are LGHNA and YSLEER. The CDR3 covers 13 residues. Trimming removed 0 bases from V and 7 bases from J, with 7 bases in between. CDR3 sequence: CASSQDRVNEQFF. DNA for the CDR3: TGCGCCAGCAGCCAAGACCGGGTAAATGAGCAGTTCTTC.

This clonotype was recorded many times. This chain connects TRBV21-1 to TRBJ2-7; no DNA check was done on the table's D call, TRBD2. TRBV21-1 corresponds to a pseudogene. The CDR3 sequence is 16 residues long. This CDR3 is CASSKSPSGRPYEQYV. Written as DNA, the CDR3 is TGTGCCAGCAGCAAATCCCCCAGCGGGAGGCCCTACGAACAGTACGTC.